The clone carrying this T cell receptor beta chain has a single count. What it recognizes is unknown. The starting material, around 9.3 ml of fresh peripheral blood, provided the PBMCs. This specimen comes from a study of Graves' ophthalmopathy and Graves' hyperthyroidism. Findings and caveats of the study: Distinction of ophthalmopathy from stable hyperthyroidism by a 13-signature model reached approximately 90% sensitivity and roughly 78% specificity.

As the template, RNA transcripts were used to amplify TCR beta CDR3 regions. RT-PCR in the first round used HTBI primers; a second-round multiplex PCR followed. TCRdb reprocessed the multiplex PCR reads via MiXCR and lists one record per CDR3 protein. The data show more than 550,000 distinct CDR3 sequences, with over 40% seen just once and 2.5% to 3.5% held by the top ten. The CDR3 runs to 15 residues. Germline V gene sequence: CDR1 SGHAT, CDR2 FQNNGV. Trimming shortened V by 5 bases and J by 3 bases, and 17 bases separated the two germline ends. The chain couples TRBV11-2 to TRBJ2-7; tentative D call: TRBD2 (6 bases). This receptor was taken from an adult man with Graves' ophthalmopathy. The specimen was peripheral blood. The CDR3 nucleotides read TGTGCCAGCAGCCCAGAAGGCGGGACGGACTACGAGCAGTACTTC. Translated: CASSPEGGTDYEQYF.